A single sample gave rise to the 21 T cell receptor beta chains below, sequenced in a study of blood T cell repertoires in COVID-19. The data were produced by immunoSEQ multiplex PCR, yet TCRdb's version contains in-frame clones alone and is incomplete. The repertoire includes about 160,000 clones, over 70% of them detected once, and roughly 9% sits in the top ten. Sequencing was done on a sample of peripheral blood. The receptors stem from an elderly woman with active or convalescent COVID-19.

The DNA for the CDR3 is TGTGCCAGCAGCCACCGAGGGACAGGGAGGAGCTCCTACGAGCAGTACTTC. The encoded protein is CASSHRGTGRSSYEQYF. V gene TRBV3-1 (or the pseudogene TRBV3-2) combines with J gene TRBJ2-7, with 9 bases matching TRBD1. Germline V CDR1 and CDR2: LGHDT, YNNKEL (reference sequence). J was trimmed by 0 bases and V by 3 bases; bases with no gene match: 9. CDR3 length: 17 amino acids.

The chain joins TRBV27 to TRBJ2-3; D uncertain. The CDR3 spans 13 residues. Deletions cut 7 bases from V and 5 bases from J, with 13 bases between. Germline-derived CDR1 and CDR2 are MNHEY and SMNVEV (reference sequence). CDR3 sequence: CASTSADRDTQYF. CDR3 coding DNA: TGTGCCAGCACATCCGCAGATCGAGATACGCAGTATTTT.

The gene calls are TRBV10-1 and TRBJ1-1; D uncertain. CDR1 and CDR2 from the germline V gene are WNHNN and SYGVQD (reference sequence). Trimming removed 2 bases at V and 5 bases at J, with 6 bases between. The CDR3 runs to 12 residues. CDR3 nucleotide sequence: TGCGCCAGCAGTGAGGGAGGGACTGAAGCTTTCTTT. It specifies CASSEGGTEAFF.

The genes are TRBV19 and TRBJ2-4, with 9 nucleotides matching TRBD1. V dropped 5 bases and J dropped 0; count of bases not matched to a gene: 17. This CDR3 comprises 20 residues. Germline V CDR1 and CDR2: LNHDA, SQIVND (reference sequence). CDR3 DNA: TGTGCCAGTAGTGAAGGGGACAGGGCCCCGACCCCCGGAGCCAAAAACATTCAGTACTTC. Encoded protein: CASSEGDRAPTPGAKNIQYF.

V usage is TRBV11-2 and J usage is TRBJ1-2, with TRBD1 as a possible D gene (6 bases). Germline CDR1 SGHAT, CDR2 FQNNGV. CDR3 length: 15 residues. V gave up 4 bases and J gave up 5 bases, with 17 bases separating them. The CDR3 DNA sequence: TGTGCCAGCAGCTCTCCTGGGACACGGATGTATGGCTACACCTTC. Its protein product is CASSSPGTRMYGYTF. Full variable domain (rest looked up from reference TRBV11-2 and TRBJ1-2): EAGVAQSPRYKIIEKRQSVAFWCNPISGHATLYWYQQILGQGPKLLIQFQNNGVVDDSQLPKDRFSAERLKGVDSTLKIQPAKLEDSAVYLCASSSPGTRMYGYTFGSGTRLTVV.

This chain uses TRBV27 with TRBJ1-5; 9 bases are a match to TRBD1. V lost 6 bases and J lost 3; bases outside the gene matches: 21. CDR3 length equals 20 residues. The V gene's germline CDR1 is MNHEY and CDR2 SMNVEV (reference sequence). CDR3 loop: CASSPRVRDRAFVDNQPQHF. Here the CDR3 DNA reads TGTGCCAGCAGCCCCCGGGTGCGGGACAGGGCGTTTGTGGACAATCAGCCCCAGCATTTT.

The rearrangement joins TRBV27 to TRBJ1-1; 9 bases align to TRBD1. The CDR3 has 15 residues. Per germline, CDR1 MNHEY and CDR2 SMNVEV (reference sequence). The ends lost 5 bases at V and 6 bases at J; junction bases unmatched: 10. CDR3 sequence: CASSHDRGSSSEAFF. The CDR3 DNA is TGTGCCAGCAGTCATGACAGGGGGTCTTCGTCTGAAGCTTTCTTT.

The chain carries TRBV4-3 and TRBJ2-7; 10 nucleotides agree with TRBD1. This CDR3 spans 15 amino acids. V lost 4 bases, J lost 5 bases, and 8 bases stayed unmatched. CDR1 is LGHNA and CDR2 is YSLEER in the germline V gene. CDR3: CASSRTGTGENEQYF. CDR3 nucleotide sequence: TGCGCCAGCAGCCGAACCGGGACAGGGGAGAACGAGCAGTACTTC.

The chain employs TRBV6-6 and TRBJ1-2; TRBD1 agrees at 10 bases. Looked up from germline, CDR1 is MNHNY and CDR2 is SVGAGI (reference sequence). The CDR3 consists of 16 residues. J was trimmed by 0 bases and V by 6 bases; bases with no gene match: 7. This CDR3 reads CASSSGQGNSNYGYTF. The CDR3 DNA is TGTGCCAGCAGCTCGGGACAGGGGAATTCTAACTATGGCTACACCTTC.

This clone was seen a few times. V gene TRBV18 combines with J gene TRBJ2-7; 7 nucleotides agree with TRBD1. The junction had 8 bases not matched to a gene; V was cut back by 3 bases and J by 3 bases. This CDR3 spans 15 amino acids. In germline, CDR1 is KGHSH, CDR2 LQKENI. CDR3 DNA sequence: TGTGCCAGCTCACCTACGGGACAGACAAACTACGAGCAGTACTTC. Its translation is CASSPTGQTNYEQYF.

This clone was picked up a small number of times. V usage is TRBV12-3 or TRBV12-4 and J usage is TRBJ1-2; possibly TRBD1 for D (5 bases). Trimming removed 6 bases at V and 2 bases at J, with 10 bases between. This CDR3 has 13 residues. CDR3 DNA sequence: TGTGCCAGCAGCTCAGGGTTAAACTATGGCTACACCTTC. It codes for CASSSGLNYGYTF.

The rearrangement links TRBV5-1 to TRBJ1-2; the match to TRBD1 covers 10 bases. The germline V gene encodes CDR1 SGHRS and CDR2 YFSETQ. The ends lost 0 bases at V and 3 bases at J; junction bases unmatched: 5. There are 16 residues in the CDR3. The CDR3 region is CASSLEPGQGYYGYTF. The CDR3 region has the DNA TGCGCCAGCAGCTTGGAGCCGGGACAGGGGTACTATGGCTACACCTTC.

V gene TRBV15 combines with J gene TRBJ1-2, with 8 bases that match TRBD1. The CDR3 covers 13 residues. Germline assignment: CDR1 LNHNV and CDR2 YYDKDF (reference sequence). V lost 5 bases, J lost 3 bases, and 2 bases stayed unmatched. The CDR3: CATSEDRDYGYTF. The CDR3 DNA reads TGTGCCACCAGCGAGGACAGGGACTATGGCTACACCTTC. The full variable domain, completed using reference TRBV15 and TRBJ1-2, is DAMVIQNPRYQVTQFGKPVTLSCSQTLNHNVMYWYQQKSSQAPKLLFHYYDKDFNNEADTPDNFQSRRPNTSFCFLDIRSPGLGDTAMYLCATSEDRDYGYTFGSGTRLTVV.

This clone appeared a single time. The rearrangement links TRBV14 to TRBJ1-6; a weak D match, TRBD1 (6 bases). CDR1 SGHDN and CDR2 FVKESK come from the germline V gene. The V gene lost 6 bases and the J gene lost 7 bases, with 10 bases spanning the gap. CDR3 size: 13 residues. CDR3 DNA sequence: TGTGCCAGCAGTTCGACAGGAAATTCACCCCTCCACTTT. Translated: CASSSTGNSPLHF. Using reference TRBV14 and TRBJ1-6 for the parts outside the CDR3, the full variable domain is EAGVTQFPSHSVIEKGQTVTLRCDPISGHDNLYWYRRVMGKEIKFLLHFVKESKQDESGMPNNRFLAERTGGTYSTLKVQPAELEDSGVYFCASSSTGNSPLHFGNGTRLTVT.

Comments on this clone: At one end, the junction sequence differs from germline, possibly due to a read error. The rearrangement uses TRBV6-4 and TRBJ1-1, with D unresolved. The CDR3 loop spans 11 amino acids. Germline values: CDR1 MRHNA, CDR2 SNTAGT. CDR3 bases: TGTGCCAGCAGTGACTCGAACGTTCCCTACTTT. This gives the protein CASSDSNVPYF.

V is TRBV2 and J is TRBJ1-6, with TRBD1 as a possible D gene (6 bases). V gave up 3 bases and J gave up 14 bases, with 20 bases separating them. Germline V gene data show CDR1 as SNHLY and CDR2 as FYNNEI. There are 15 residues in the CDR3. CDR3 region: CASSDPGTPGGSLHF. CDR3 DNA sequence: TGTGCCAGCAGTGATCCCGGGACACCGGGAGGGTCCCTCCACTTT. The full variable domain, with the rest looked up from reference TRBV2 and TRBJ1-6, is EPEVTQTPSHQVTQMGQEVILRCVPISNHLYFYWYRQILGQKVEFLVSFYNNEISEKSEIFDDQFSVERPDGSNFTLKIRSTKLEDSAMYFCASSDPGTPGGSLHFGNGTRLTVT.

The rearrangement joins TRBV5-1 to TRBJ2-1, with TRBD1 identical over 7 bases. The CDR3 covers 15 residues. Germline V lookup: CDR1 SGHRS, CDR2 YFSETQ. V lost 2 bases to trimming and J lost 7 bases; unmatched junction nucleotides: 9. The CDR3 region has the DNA TGCGCCAGCAGCTTCCCGGGACAGCAATCTAATGAGCAGTTCTTC. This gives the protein CASSFPGQQSNEQFF.

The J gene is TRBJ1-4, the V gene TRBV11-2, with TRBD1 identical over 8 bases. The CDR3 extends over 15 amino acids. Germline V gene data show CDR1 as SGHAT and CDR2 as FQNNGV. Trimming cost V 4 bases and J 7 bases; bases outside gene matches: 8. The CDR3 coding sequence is TGTGCCAGCAGCTCACAACAGGGGGTACGTGAAAAACTGTTTTTT. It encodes CASSSQQGVREKLFF.

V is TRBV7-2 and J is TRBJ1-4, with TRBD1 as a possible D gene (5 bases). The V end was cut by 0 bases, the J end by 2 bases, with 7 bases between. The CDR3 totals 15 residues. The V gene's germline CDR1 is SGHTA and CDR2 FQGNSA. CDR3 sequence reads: CASSLARVTNEKLFF. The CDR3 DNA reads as TGTGCCAGCAGCTTAGCCAGGGTGACTAATGAAAAACTGTTTTTT.

The CDR3 DNA is TGTGCCTGGAGCTACAGGGTTCTTGGTGGCTACACCTTC. Amino acids: CAWSYRVLGGYTF. The rearrangement joins TRBV30 to TRBJ1-2, with D tentatively TRBD1 (6 bases). The CDR3 contains 13 residues. The germline gives CDR1 GTSNPN, CDR2 SVGIG (reference sequence). The V and J ends lost 3 bases and 7 bases respectively, with 15 bases between them.

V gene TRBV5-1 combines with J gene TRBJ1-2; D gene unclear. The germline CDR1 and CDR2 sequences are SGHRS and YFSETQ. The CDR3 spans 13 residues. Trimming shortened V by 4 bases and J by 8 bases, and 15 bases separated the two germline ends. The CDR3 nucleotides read TGCGCCAGCAGCCCGCGAGGGCTGTTAGGCTACACCTTC. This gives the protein CASSPRGLLGYTF.